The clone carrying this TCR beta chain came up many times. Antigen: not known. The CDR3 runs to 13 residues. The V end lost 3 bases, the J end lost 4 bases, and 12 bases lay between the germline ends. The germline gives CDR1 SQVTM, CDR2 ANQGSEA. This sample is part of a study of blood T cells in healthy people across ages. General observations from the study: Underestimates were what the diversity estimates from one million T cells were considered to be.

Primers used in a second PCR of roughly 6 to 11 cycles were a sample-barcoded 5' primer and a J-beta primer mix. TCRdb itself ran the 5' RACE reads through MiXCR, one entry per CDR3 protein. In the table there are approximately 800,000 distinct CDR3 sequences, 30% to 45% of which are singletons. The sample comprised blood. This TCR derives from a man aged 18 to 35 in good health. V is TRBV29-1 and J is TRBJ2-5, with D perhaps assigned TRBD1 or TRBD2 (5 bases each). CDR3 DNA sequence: TGCAGCGTTGATAGGGACCAGGTAGAGACCCAGTACTTC. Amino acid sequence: CSVDRDQVETQYF.